Sequencing of this T cell receptor (beta chain) was carried out in a study of blood T cell repertoires in COVID-19. Study-wide context: PBMCs, B-cell-depleted T cells, or T cells provided the cDNA or gDNA that made up the material.

The CDR3 has 18 amino acids. The germline V and J ends were trimmed by 0 bases and 1 base, with 13 bases remaining between them. Per germline, CDR1 MDHEN and CDR2 SYDVKM. Clones were sequenced by immunoSEQ multiplex PCR, and TCRdb holds only the in-frame ones, with some missing. The sample records about 180,000 clones, about 83% being singletons. Sequencing used peripheral blood. The chain carries TRBV28 and TRBJ2-6; possibly TRBD2 for D (6 bases). The sequence was obtained from a person aged 70 to 85 with COVID-19, enrolled during active disease. CDR3 bases: TGTGCCAGCAGTTTATGGGGTGGTGGAGGGTCTGGGGCCAACGTCCTGACTTTC. It specifies CASSLWGGGGSGANVLTF.